The T cell receptor beta chain described here comes from a study of T cell repertoires in aging, cancer and after chemotherapy. Multiplex touch-down PCR with TRB-A/B primers amplified rearranged V-D-J TRB sequences. Using its own MiXCR run on the multiplex PCR reads, TCRdb lists one record per CDR3 protein. The sample holds hundreds of distinct CDR3 sequences, 24% seen once. V was trimmed by 0 bases and J by 3 bases, leaving 13 bases between them. Germline CDR1 is SGHRS and CDR2 is YFSETQ. The CDR3 has 15 amino acids. Amplification of TCR beta used genomic DNA extracted from peripheral blood. The receptor was derived from a human donor with a blood cancer. Source material: blood. V usage is TRBV5-1 and J usage is TRBJ2-7; D gene unclear. Written as DNA, the CDR3 is TGCGCCAGCAGCTTGGCCGGAGCACCCCTCTACGAGCAGTACTTC. Translating gives CASSLAGAPLYEQYF.